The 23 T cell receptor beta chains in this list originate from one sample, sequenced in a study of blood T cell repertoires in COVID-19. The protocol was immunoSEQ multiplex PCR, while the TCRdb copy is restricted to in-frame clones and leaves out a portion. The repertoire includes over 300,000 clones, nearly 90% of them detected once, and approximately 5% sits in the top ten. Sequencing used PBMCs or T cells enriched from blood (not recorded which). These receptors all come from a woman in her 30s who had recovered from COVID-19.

CDR3 amino acids: CASSITLGTGKGEAFF. The CDR3 coding sequence is TGTGCCAGTAGTATTACCCTTGGGACAGGGAAGGGGGAAGCTTTCTTT. V gene TRBV19 combines with J gene TRBJ1-1; 9 nucleotides match TRBD1. This CDR3 comprises 16 residues. Germline-derived CDR1 and CDR2 are LNHDA and SQIVND (reference sequence). V gave up 3 bases and J gave up 8 bases; unmatched junction bases: 13.

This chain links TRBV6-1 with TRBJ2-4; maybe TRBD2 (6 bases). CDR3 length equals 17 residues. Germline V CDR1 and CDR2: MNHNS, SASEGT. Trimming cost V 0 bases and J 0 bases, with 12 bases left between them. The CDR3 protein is CASSEAEGFLAKNIQYF. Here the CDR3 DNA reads TGTGCCAGCAGTGAAGCGGAGGGGTTCTTAGCCAAAAACATTCAGTACTTC.

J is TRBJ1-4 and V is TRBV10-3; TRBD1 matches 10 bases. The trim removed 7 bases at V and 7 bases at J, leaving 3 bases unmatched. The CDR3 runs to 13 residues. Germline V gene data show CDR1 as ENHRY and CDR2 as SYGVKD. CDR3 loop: CAIKRTGGEKLFF. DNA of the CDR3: TGTGCCATCAAACGGACAGGGGGTGAAAAACTGTTTTTT.

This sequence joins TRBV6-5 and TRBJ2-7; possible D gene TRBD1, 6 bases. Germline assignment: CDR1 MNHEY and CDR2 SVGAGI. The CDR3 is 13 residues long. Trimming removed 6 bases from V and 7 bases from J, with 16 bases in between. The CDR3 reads CASSYLQGKEQYF. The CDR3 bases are TGTGCCAGCAGCTATCTACAGGGTAAGGAGCAGTACTTC.

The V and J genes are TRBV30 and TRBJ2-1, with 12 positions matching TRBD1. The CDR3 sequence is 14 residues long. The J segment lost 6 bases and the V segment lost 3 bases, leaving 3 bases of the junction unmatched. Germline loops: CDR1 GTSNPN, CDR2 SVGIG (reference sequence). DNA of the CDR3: TGTGCCTGGAGAGGGACAGGGGGCATCAATGAGCAGTTCTTC. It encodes CAWRGTGGINEQFF. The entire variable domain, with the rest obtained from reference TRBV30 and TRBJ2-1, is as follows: SQTIHQWPATLVQPVGSPLSLECTVEGTSNPNLYWYRQAAGRGLQLLFYSVGIGQISSEVPQNLSASRPQDRQFILSSKKLLLSDSGFYLCAWRGTGGINEQFFGPGTRLTVL.

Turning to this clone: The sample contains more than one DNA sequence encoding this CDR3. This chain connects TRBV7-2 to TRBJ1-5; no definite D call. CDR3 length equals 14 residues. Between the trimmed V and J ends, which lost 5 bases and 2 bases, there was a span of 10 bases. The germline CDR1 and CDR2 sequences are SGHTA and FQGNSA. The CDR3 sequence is CASSPGRGNQPQHF. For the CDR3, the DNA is TGTGCCAGCAGCCCCGGGAGGGGCAATCAGCCCCAGCATTTT.

The CDR3 nucleotides are TGCGCCAGCAGGAAGACAGGGGAAAATGAAAAACTGTTTTTT. Its protein product is CASRKTGENEKLFF. The chain joins TRBV23-1 to TRBJ1-4; 8 nucleotides line up with TRBD1. TRBV23-1 is an ORF, with its function uncertain. CDR3 length: 14 residues. V was clipped by 6 bases and J by 5 bases; unmatched bases: 5.

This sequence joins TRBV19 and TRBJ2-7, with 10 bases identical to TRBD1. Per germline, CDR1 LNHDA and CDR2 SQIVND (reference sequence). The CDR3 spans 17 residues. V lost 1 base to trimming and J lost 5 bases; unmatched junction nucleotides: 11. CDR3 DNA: TGTGCCAGTAGTATAGGTCTCGCGGGGACAGGGGAGAACGAGCAGTACTTC. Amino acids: CASSIGLAGTGENEQYF.

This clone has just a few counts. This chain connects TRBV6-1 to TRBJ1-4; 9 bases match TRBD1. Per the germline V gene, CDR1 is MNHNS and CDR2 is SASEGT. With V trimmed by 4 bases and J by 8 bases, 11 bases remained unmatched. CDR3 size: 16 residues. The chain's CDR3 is CASSGQQQGAEEKLFF. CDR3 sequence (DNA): TGTGCCAGCAGTGGCCAACAACAGGGGGCGGAAGAAAAACTGTTTTTT.

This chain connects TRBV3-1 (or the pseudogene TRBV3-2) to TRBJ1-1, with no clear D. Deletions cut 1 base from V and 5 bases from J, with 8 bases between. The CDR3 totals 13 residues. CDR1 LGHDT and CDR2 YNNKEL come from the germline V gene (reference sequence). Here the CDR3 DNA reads TGTGCCAGCAGCCAAGGATCCAGGACTGAAGCTTTCTTT. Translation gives CASSQGSRTEAFF.

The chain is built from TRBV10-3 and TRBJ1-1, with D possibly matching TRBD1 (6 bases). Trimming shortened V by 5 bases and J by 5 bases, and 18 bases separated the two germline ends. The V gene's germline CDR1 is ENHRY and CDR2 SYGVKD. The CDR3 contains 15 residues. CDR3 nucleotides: TGTGCCATCAGTAGAGGCGACAGGTTAATAACTGAAGCTTTCTTT. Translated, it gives CAISRGDRLITEAFF.

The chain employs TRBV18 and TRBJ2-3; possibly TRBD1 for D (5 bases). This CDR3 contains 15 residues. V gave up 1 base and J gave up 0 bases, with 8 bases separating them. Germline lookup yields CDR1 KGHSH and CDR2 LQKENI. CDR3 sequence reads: CASSPQGISTDTQYF. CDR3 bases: TGTGCCAGCTCACCACAGGGGATTAGCACAGATACGCAGTATTTT.

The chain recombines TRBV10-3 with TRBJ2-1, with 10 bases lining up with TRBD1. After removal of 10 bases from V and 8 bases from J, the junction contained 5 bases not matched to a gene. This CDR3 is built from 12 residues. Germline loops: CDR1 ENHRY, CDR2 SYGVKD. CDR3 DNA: TGTGCCACCGGGACAGGGGTAGATGAGCAGTTCTTC. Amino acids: CATGTGVDEQFF.

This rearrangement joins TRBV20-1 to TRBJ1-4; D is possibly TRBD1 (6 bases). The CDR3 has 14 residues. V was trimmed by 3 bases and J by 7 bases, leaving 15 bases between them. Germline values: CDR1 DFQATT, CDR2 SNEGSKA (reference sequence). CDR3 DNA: TGCAGTGCTAGTTACGGGGGGCGAGGTGAAAAACTGTTTTTT. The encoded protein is CSASYGGRGEKLFF.

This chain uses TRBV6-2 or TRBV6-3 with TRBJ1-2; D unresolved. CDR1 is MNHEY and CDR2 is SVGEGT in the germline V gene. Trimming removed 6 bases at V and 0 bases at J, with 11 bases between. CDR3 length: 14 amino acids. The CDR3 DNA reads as TGTGCCAGCAGCACGACGGGTACTAACTATGGCTACACCTTC. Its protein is CASSTTGTNYGYTF.

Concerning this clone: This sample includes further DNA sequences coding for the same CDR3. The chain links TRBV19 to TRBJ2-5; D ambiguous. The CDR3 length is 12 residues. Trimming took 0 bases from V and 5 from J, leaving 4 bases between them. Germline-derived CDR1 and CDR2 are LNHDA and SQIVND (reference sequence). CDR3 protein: CASSIDGETQYF. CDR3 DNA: TGTGCCAGTAGTATAGACGGGGAGACCCAGTACTTC.

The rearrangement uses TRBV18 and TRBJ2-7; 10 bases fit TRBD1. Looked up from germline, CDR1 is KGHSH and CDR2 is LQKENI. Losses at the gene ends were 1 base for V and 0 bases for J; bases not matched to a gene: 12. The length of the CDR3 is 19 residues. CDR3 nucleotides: TGTGCCAGCTCACCACTAGGCCCGGGACAGGGGACAAGCTCCTACGAGCAGTACTTC. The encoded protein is CASSPLGPGQGTSSYEQYF.

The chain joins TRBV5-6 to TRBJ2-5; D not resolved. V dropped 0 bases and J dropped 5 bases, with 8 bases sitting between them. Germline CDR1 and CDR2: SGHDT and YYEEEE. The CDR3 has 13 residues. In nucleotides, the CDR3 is TGTGCCAGCAGCTTGGGCAGGCACGAGACCCAGTACTTC. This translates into CASSLGRHETQYF.

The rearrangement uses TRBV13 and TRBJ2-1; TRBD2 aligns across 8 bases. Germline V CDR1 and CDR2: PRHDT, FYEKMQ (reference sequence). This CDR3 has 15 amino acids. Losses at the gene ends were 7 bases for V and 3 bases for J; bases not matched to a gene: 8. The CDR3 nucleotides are TGTGCCAGCACCGAAGCGGGGGAAAACTACAATGAGCAGTTCTTC. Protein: CASTEAGENYNEQFF.

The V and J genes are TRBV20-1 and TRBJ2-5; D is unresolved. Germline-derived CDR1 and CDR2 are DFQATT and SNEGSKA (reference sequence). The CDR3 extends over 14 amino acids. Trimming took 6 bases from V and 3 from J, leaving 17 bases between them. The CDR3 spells CSASFPQREETQYF. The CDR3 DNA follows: TGCAGTGCCAGTTTCCCCCAACGAGAAGAGACCCAGTACTTC.

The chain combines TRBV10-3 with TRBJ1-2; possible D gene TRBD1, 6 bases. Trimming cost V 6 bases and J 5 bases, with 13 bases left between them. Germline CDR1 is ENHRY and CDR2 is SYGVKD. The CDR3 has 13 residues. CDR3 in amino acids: CAIRGGGTYGYTF. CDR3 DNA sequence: TGTGCCATCAGGGGAGGGGGAACGTATGGCTACACCTTC.

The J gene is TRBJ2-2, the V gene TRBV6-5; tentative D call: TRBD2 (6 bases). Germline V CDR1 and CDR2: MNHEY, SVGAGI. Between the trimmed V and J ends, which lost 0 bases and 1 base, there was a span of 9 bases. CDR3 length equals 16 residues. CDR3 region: CASSYSNGGNTGELFF. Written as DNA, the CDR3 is TGTGCCAGCAGTTACTCAAACGGGGGGAACACCGGGGAGCTGTTTTTT.

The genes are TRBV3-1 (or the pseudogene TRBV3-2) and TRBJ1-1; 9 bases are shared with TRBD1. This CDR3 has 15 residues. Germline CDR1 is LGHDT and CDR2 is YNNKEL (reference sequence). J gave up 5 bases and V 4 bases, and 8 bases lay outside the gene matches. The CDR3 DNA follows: TGTGCCAGCAGCCCGACGGGACAGGGCCGGACTGAAGCTTTCTTT. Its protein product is CASSPTGQGRTEAFF.